The TCR beta chain described here comes from a study of identifying expanded T cells in peripheral blood. Findings and caveats of the study: About 1.3 clones differed between technical replicates, versus approximately 17 and 20 over time. Variance in clone template counts between roughly two-week samples significantly increased with total template count across all healthy donors.

The method was immunoSEQ multiplex PCR; TCRdb's version includes in-frame clones alone and lacks a portion of them. The table shows under 95,000 clones, with roughly 90% occurring only once. In the case of this clone: What it recognizes is unknown.

V was pared by 2 bases and J by 6 bases, with 10 bases between. This CDR3 has 13 amino acids. CDR1 is SQVTM, CDR2 ANQGSEA, per germline. No infections or other immune events were documented during collection. The origin of this receptor is a person between 18 and 75 years old in good health. Material for sequencing was blood. The chain combines TRBV29-1 with TRBJ2-2; D is undetermined. The CDR3 DNA reads as TGCAGCGTTGAACGGGCACGTCCCGGGGAGCTGTTTTTT. Translation gives CSVERARPGELFF.